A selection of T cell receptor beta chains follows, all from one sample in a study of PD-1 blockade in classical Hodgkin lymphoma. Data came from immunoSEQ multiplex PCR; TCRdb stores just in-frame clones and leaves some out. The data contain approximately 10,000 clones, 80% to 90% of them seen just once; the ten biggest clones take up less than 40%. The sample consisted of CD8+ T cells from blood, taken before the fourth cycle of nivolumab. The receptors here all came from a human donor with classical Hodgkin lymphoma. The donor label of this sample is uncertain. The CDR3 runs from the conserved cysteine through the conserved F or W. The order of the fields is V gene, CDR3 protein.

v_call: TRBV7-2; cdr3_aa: CASTWVGRVYEQYF
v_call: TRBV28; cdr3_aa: CASRGTGNTEAFF
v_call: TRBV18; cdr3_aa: CASSPSREGFLAHTNEQFF
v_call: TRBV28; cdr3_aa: CASSLPTSGRTSFSTDTQYF
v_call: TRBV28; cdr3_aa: CASSFESEQFF
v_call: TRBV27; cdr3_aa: CASSPPTGTGVGYLNTEAFF
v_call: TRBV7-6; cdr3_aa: CASSRATDTQYF
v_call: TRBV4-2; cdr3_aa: CASSQEQGAVMETQYF
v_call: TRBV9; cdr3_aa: CASSVDPSGQPIVGYTF
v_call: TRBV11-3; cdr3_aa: CASSLWEYNEQFF
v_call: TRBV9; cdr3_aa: CASSSRAGVGYEQYF
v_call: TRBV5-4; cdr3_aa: CASSFGGGALYNEQFF
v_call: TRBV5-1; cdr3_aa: CASSLKPAPAFSYEQYF
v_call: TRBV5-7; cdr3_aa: CASSLWSYSRDTGELFF
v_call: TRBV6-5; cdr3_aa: CASSESGTGIYTF
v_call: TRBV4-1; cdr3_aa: CASSQDRRRPENTEAFF
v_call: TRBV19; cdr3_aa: CASTVEDNQPQHF
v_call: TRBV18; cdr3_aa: CASSPPGGGLSGANVLTF
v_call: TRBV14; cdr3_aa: CASSQDDRPYEQYF
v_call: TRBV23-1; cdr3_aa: CASSPGGGSTEAFF
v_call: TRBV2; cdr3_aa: CASSQTSGTYEQYF
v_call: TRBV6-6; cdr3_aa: CASSYSLETYEQYF
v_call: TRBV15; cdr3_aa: CATSRDQADLTAFF
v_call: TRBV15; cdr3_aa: CATSTGTGFGQFF
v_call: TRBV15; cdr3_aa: CATSRGTSGYNEQFF
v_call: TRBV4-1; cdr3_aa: CASSQLWGMREGLGKHNEQFF
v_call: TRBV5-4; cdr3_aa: CASSQVGAPDIPEAFF